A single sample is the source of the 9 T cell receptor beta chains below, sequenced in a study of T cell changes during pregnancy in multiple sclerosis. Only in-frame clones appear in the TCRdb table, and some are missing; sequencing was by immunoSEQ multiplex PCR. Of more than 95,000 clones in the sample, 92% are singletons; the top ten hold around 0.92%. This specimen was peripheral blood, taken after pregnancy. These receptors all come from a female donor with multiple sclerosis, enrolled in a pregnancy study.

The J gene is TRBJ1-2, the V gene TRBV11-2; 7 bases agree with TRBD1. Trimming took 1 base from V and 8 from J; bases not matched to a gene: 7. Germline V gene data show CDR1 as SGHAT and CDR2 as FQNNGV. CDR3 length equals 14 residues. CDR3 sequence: CASSLGQGVWGYTF. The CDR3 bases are TGTGCCAGCAGCTTAGGCCAGGGGGTGTGGGGCTACACCTTC. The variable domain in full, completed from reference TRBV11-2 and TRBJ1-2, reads EAGVAQSPRYKIIEKRQSVAFWCNPISGHATLYWYQQILGQGPKLLIQFQNNGVVDDSQLPKDRFSAERLKGVDSTLKIQPAKLEDSAVYLCASSLGQGVWGYTFGSGTRLTVV.

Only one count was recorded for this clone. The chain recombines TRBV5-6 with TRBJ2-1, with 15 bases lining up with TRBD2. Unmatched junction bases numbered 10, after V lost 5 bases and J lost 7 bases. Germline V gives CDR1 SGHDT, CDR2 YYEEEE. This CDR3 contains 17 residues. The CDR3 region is CASSRRTSGRADNEQFF. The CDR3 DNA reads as TGTGCCAGCAGTCGAAGGACTAGCGGGAGGGCCGATAATGAGCAGTTCTTC.

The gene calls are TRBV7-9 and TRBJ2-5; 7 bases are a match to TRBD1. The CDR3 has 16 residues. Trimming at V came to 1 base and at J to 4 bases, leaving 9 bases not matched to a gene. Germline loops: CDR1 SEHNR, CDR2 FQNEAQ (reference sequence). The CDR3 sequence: CASSLDLDRVLETQYF. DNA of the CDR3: TGTGCCAGCAGCTTAGATCTCGACAGGGTCTTAGAGACCCAGTACTTC. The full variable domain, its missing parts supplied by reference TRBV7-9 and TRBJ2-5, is DTGVSQNPRHKITKRGQNVTFRCDPISEHNRLYWYRQTLGQGPEFLTYFQNEAQLEKSRLLSDRFSAERPKGSFSTLEIQRTEQGDSAMYLCASSLDLDRVLETQYFGPGTRLLVL.

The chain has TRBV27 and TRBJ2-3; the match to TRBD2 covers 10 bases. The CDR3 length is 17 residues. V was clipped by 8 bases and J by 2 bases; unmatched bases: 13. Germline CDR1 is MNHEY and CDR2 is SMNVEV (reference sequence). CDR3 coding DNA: TGTGCCAGCGGCTCCCTACTAGCGGGATCGCCCACAGATACGCAGTATTTT. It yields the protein CASGSLLAGSPTDTQYF.

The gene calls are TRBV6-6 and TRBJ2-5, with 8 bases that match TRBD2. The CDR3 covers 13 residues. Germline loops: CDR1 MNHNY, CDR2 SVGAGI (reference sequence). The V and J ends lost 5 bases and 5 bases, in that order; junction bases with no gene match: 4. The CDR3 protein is CASSPRGGETQYF. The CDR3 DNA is TGTGCCAGCAGTCCCCGGGGGGGGGAGACCCAGTACTTC.

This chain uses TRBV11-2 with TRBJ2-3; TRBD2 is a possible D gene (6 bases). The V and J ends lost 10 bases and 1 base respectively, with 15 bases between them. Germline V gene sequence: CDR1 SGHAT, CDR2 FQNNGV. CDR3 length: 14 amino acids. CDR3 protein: CATGFTGGTDTQYF. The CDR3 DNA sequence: TGTGCCACGGGCTTTACGGGGGGCACAGATACGCAGTATTTT.

In DNA form, the CDR3 reads TGTGCCAGCAGTTTGGGACAGGGACTACGAGGCACTGAAGCTTTCTTT. Amino acid sequence: CASSLGQGLRGTEAFF. The chain recombines TRBV6-6 with TRBJ1-1; TRBD1 agrees at 9 bases. The CDR3 covers 16 residues. Germline V lookup: CDR1 MNHNY, CDR2 SVGAGI (reference sequence). The V segment lost 4 bases and the J segment 4 bases; nucleotides outside the gene matches: 10.

CDR3 residues: CASSYFAGQRNTEAFF. CDR3 sequence (DNA): TGTGCCAGCAGTTACTTTGCCGGACAGAGAAACACTGAAGCTTTCTTT. The chain joins TRBV6-5 to TRBJ1-1, with D maybe TRBD1 (6 bases). V lost 1 base and J lost 2, with 14 bases in between. The CDR3 is 16 amino acids. CDR1 and CDR2 (germline): MNHEY, SVGAGI.

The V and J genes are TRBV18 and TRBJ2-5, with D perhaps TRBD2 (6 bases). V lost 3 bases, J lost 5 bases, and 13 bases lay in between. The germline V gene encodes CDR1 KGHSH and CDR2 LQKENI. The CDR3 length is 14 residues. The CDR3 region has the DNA TGTGCCAGCTCACCGATCGGGGGTCCGGAGACCCAGTACTTC. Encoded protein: CASSPIGGPETQYF.